This entry describes one TCR beta chain. Its antigen is undetermined. Assay used: immunoSEQ multiplex PCR; TCRdb lists only in-frame clones, some missing. The profile shows about 99,000 clones, 80% to 90% of them singletons. The sample belongs to a study of T cell responses to AZD1222 COVID-19 vaccine. Findings and limits, study-wide: The number of AZD1222 recipients seropositive at baseline was only six.

Germline CDR1 is SGHTA and CDR2 is FQGNSA. V was clipped by 1 base and J by 4 bases, with 13 bases between them. The CDR3 contains 15 residues. The sample here was peripheral blood, taken on day 0 of AZD1222 vaccination. The clonotype comes from an adult in good health. This chain joins TRBV7-2 and TRBJ1-2, with D tentatively TRBD1 (5 bases). Written as DNA, the CDR3 is TGTGCCAGCAGCTTAGAAACAGGAGCTTTCTATGGCTACACCTTC. This codes for CASSLETGAFYGYTF.